This T cell receptor beta chain was sequenced during a study of beta chain features in type 1 diabetes. Study background: Sorted cells examined across all samples numbered 107,917,701.

Investigators reverse transcribed all isolated RNA, so they sequenced expressed TCRB transcripts. The protocol was immunoSEQ multiplex PCR, while the TCRdb copy is restricted to in-frame clones and leaves out a portion. The sample holds fewer than 30,000 clones, over 60% seen once. The authors sorted CD4+ naive, central memory, regulatory and stem cell-like memory cells via CD45RO/CCR7/CD25/CD127/CD95/CD27. Each population that was sorted was more than 95% pure. There are a few counts of this clone. This receptor was taken from a woman aged 40 to 50 in good health. Sequenced input: Tregs from blood.

The CDR3 coding sequence is TGCGCCAGCAGCCAAGAAGTTGGAGACCTGCGGAATGAGCAGTTCTTC. This encodes CASSQEVGDLRNEQFF. The chain recombines TRBV4-3 with TRBJ2-1; D is uncertain. This CDR3 is 16 amino acids long. Trimming took off 0 bases at V and 7 bases at J, with 16 bases between the two ends. In germline, CDR1 is LGHNA, CDR2 YSLEER.